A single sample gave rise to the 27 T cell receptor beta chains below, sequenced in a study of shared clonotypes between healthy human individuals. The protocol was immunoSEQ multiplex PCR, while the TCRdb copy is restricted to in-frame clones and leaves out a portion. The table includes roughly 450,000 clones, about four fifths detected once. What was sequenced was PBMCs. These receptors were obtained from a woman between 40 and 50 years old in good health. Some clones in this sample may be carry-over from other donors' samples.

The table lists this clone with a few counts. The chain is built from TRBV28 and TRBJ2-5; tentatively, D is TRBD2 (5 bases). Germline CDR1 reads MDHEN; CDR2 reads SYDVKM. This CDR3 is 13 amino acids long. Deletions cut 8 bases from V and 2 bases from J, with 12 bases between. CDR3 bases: TGTGCCAGCGGACTCGGCGGACAAGAGACCCAGTACTTC. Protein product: CASGLGGQETQYF. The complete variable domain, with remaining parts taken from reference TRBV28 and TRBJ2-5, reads DVKVTQSSRYLVKRTGEKVFLECVQDMDHENMFWYRQDPGLGLRLIYFSYDVKMKEKGDIPEGYSVSREKKERFSLILESASTNQTSMYLCASGLGGQETQYFGPGTRLLVL.

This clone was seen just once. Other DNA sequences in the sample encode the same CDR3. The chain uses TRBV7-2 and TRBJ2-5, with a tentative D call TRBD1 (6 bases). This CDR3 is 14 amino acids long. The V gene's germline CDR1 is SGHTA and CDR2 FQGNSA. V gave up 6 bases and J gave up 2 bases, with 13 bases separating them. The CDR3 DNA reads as TGTGCCAGCAGTAGCAACAGGGTTCAAGAGACCCAGTACTTC. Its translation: CASSSNRVQETQYF.

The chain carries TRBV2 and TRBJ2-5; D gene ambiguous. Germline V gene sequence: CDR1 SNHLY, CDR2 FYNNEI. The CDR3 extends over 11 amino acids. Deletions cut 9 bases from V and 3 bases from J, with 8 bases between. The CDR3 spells CARAKEETQYF. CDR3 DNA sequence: TGTGCCAGAGCGAAAGAAGAGACCCAGTACTTC.

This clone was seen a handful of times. The CDR3 here is CASSQVQGAPNTEAFF. Written as DNA, the CDR3 is TGCGCCAGCAGCCAAGTACAGGGGGCTCCGAACACTGAAGCTTTCTTT. The rearrangement joins TRBV4-1 to TRBJ1-1, with 9 bases matching TRBD1. This CDR3 comprises 16 residues. Germline loops: CDR1 MGHRA, CDR2 YSYEKL. Trimming at V came to 1 base and at J to 1 base, leaving 4 bases not matched to a gene.

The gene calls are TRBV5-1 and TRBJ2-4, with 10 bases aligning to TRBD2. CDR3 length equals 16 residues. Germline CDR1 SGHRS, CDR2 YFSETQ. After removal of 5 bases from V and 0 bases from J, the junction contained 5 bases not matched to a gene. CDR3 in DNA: TGCGCCAGCAGATTAGGACTAGCGGTAGCCAAAAACATTCAGTACTTC. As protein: CASRLGLAVAKNIQYF.

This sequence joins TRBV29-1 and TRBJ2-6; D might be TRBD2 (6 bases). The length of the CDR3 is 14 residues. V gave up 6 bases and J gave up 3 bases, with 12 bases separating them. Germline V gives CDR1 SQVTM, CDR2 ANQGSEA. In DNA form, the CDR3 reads TGCAGCGTGAGTTGGGGAGGTGGGGCCAACGTCCTGACTTTC. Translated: CSVSWGGGANVLTF.

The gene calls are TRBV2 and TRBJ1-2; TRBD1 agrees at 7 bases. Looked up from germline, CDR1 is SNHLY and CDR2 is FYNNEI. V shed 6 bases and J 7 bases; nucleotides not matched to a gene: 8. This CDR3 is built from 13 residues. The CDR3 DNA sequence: TGTGCCAGCAGGCAGGGACAGTTGGCTGGCTACACCTTC. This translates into CASRQGQLAGYTF.

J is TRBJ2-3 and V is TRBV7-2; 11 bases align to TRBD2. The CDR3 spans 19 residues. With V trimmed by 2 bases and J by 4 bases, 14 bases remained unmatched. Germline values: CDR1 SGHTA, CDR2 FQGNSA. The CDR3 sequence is CASSLNPPQVAGGPDTQYF. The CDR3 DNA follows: TGTGCCAGCAGCTTAAACCCCCCTCAGGTAGCGGGAGGGCCAGATACGCAGTATTTT.

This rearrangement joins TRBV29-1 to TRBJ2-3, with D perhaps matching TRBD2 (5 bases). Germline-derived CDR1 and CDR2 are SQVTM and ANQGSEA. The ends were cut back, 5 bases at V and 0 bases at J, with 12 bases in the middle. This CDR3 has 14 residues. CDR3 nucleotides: TGCAGCGTTAGTAGCGCCAGGAGCACAGATACGCAGTATTTT. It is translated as CSVSSARSTDTQYF.

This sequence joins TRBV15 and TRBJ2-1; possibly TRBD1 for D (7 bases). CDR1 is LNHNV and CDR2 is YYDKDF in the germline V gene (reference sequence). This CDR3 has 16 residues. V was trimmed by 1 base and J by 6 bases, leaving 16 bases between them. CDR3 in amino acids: CATSRVLRQGGNEQFF. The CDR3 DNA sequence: TGTGCCACCAGCAGAGTCCTAAGGCAGGGGGGCAATGAGCAGTTCTTC.

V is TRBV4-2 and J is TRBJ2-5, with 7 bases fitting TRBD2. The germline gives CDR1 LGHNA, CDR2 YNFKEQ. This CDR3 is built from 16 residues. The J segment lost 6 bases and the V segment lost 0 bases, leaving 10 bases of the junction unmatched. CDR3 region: CASSQEASGKGKTQYF. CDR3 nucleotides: TGTGCCAGCAGCCAAGAAGCTAGCGGTAAAGGGAAGACCCAGTACTTC.

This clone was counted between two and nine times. For the CDR3, the DNA is TGTGCCAGCAGCCAGAGCCCGACAGGGTCCCTAGGCTACACCTTC. It translates to CASSQSPTGSLGYTF. V usage is TRBV4-2 and J usage is TRBJ1-2, with 7 bases aligning to TRBD1. The CDR3 sequence is 15 residues long. Germline lookup yields CDR1 LGHNA and CDR2 YNFKEQ. Trimming removed 3 bases from V and 8 bases from J; junction bases left unmatched: 12.

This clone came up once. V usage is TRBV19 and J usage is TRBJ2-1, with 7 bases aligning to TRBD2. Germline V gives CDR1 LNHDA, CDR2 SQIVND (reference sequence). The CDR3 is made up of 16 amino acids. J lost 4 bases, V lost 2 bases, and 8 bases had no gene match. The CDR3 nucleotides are TGTGCCAGTAGTATACTGGCGGGAGAGGGATACAATGAGCAGTTCTTC. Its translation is CASSILAGEGYNEQFF.

The CDR3 spells CASSPQGAASYEQYF. Here the CDR3 DNA reads TGTGCCAGCAGTCCTCAGGGGGCGGCCTCCTACGAGCAGTACTTC. V usage is TRBV28 and J usage is TRBJ2-7, with 8 bases matching TRBD1. The CDR3 totals 15 residues. Looked up from germline, CDR1 is MDHEN and CDR2 is SYDVKM. Unmatched junction bases numbered 6, after V lost 5 bases and J lost 0 bases.

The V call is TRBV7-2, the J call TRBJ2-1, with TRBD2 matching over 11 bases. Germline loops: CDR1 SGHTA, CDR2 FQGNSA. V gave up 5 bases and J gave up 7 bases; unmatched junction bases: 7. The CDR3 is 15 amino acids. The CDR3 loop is CASSADSGRVNEQFF. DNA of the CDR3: TGTGCCAGCAGCGCTGATAGCGGGAGGGTGAATGAGCAGTTCTTC.

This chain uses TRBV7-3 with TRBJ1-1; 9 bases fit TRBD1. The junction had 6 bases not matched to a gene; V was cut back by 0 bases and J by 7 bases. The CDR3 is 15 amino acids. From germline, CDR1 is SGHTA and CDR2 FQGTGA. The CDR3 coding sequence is TGTGCCAGCAGCTTAACGGGACAGGGATTAGATGAAGCTTTCTTT. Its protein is CASSLTGQGLDEAFF.

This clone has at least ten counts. The CDR3 protein is CSVGASGSLLSGELFF. The CDR3 DNA reads as TGCAGCGTTGGGGCTAGCGGGAGCCTCTTGTCCGGGGAGCTGTTTTTT. The chain couples TRBV29-1 to TRBJ2-2, with 10 bases lining up with TRBD2. V was pared by 4 bases and J by 6 bases, with 11 bases of the junction left unmatched. This CDR3 contains 16 residues. CDR1 is SQVTM and CDR2 is ANQGSEA in the germline V gene.

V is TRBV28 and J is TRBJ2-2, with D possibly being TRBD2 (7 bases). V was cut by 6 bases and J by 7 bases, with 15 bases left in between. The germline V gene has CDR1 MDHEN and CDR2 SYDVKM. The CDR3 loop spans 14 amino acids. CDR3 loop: CASSIAGGLGELFF. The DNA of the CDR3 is TGTGCCAGCAGCATCGCCGGGGGGCTCGGGGAGCTGTTTTTT.

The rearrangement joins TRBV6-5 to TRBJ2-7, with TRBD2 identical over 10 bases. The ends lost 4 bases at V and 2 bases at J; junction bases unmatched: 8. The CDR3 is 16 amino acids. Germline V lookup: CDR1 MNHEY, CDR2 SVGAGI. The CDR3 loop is CASSSLLAGRAYEQYF. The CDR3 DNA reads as TGTGCCAGCAGTTCCTTACTAGCGGGAAGGGCCTACGAGCAGTACTTC.

In DNA form, the CDR3 reads TGTGCCAGCCGTTCTATTCAGACAGGGGCTAACTATGGCTACACCTTC. Encoded protein: CASRSIQTGANYGYTF. This rearrangement joins TRBV4-2 to TRBJ1-2; 8 bases agree with TRBD1. The CDR3 totals 16 residues. The J segment lost 0 bases and the V segment lost 8 bases, leaving 11 bases of the junction unmatched. The germline CDR1 and CDR2 sequences are LGHNA and YNFKEQ.

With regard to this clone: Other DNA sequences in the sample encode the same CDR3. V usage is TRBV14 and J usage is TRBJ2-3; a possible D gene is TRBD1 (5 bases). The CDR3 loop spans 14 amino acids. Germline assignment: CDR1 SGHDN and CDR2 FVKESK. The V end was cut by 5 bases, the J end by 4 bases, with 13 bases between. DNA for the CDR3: TGTGCCAGCAGCAGGGATAGGGGCCCAGATACGCAGTATTTT. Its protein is CASSRDRGPDTQYF.

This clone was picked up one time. In nucleotides, the CDR3 is TGTGCCAGCACCCGGGACAGGGCCTCTGGGGCCAACGTCCTGACTTTC. Its translation is CASTRDRASGANVLTF. The gene calls are TRBV2 and TRBJ2-6, with TRBD1 matching over 9 bases. CDR1 and CDR2 (germline): SNHLY, FYNNEI. This CDR3 contains 16 residues. J was trimmed by 0 bases and V by 7 bases; bases with no gene match: 4.

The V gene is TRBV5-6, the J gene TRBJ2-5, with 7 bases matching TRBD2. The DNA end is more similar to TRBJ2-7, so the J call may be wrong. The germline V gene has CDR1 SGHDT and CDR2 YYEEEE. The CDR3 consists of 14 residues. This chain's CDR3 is CASSLRDYRYEQYF. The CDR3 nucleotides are TGTGCCAGCAGCCTCCGGGACTACAGATACGAGCAGTACTTC.

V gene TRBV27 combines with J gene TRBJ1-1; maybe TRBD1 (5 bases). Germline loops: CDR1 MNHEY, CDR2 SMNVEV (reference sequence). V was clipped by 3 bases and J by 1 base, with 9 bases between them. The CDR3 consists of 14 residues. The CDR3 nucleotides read TGTGCCAGCAGTTTCTGGGGGAGGAACACTGAAGCTTTCTTT. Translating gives CASSFWGRNTEAFF.

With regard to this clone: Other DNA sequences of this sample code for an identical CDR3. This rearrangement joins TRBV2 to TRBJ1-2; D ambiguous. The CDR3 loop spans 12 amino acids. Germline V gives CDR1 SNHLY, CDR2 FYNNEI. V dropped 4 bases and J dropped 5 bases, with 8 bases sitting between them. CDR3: CASSGSLYGYTF. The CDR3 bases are TGTGCCAGCAGTGGGTCCTTGTATGGCTACACCTTC.

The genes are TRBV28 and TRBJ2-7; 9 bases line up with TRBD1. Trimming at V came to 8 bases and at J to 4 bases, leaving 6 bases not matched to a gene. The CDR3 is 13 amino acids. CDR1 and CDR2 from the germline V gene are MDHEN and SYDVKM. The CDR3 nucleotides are TGTGCCAGCGTCCCGGACAGGGGATACGAGCAGTACTTC. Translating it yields CASVPDRGYEQYF.

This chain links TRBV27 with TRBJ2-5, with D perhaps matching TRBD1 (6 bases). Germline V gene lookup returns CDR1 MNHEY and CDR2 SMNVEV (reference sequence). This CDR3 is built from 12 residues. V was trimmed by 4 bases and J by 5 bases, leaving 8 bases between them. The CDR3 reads CASSSTGETQYF. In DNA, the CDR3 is TGTGCCAGCAGTTCTACAGGGGAGACCCAGTACTTC.